Each of the 6 T cell receptor beta chains below was sequenced from the same sample in a study of vaccination effects on CD4 cells after COVID-19. Following a 10-day culture, CD4+ T cells were purified. The antigens for these receptors are not known. Libraries were prepared by immunoSEQ multiplex PCR; TCRdb keeps only in-frame clonotypes and omits some of them. The sample records 30,000 to 40,000 clones, 82% being singletons. The specimen was CD4+ T cells from PBMCs cultured without peptide, collected before COVID-19 vaccination. The receptors here all came from a human donor who received a COVID-19 vaccine.

The chain has TRBV4-3 and TRBJ2-1; D gene unclear. Germline V lookup: CDR1 LGHNA, CDR2 YSLEER. CDR3 length: 14 residues. The V end was cut by 1 base, the J end by 2 bases, with 6 bases between. CDR3 sequence: CASSQGRAYNEQFF. CDR3 nucleotide sequence: TGCGCCAGCAGCCAAGGCCGGGCCTACAATGAGCAGTTCTTC.

V is TRBV2 and J is TRBJ1-2, with D possibly being TRBD1 (6 bases). Trimming took 6 bases from V and 0 from J, leaving 8 bases between them. The CDR3 sequence is 13 residues long. From germline, CDR1 is SNHLY and CDR2 FYNNEI. CDR3 sequence reads: CASRGQPNYGYTF. The CDR3 DNA follows: TGTGCCAGCAGAGGACAGCCTAACTATGGCTACACCTTC.

The rearrangement joins TRBV7-3 to TRBJ2-6; D is undetermined. Trimming pared 1 base from V and 4 bases from J, leaving 2 bases between. This CDR3 spans 13 amino acids. CDR1 SGHTA and CDR2 FQGTGA come from the germline V gene. DNA of the CDR3: TGTGCCAGCAGCTTAAAAGGGGCCAACGTCCTGACTTTC. It is translated as CASSLKGANVLTF. Full variable domain (missing parts from reference TRBV7-3 and TRBJ2-6): GAGVSQTPSNKVTEKGKYVELRCDPISGHTALYWYRQSLGQGPEFLIYFQGTGAADDSGLPNDRFFAVRPEGSVSTLKIQRTERGDSAVYLCASSLKGANVLTFGAGSRLTVL.

This chain joins TRBV7-2 and TRBJ1-2; no reliable D call. Per germline, CDR1 SGHTA and CDR2 FQGNSA. The ends were cut back, 4 bases at V and 3 bases at J, with 15 bases in the middle. This CDR3 comprises 15 residues. The DNA of the CDR3 is TGTGCCAGCAGCTCCCCGGGCCTGCATGACTATGGCTACACCTTC. Translated, it gives CASSSPGLHDYGYTF.

The V call is TRBV5-1, the J call TRBJ2-1, with TRBD1 matching 7 bases. The CDR3 is 15 residues long. Germline CDR1 SGHRS, CDR2 YFSETQ. V was pared by 4 bases and J by 0 bases, with 4 bases of the junction left unmatched. CDR3 sequence: CASSRDSSSYNEQFF. The CDR3 DNA reads TGCGCCAGCAGCCGGGACAGCAGCTCCTACAATGAGCAGTTCTTC.

The rearrangement uses TRBV19 and TRBJ1-5; D unresolved. CDR3 length equals 17 residues. Germline lookup yields CDR1 LNHDA and CDR2 SQIVND (reference sequence). The V end was cut by 9 bases, the J end by 2 bases, with 23 bases between. The CDR3 DNA sequence: TGTGCCAGCCGACCACTTGACGGCGGTCGAGGCAATCAGCCCCAGCATTTT. It yields the protein CASRPLDGGRGNQPQHF.